This T cell receptor (beta chain) stems from a study of T-cell reconstitution after alpha-beta-depleted transplantation in children. Overall study results and limits: Surviving recipient T cells and intrathymic progenitors accounted for some patients' high TCRbeta diversity at day 60. About two months after transplant, alpha-beta T cells reportedly came from several hundred expanded graft clones. After one year, T-cell counts and TCRbeta diversity mostly came from new T cells.

Unique molecular identifiers were used to barcode this TCRbeta library. TCRdb re-derived calls from the PCR reads in MiXCR, one entry per CDR3 protein. The sample includes hundreds of thousands of distinct CDR3 sequences, under 20% of them seen just once. This clonotype was counted only a few times. The antigen remains unidentified. CDR1 and CDR2 from the germline V gene are SGHTA and FQGNSA. This CDR3 comprises 12 residues. V dropped 3 bases and J dropped 13 bases, with 13 bases sitting between them. This chain joins TRBV7-2 and TRBJ2-1; D unclear. Material: PBMCs, mostly from graft donor cells, obtained 360 days after TCRalphabeta/CD19-depleted stem cell transplant. The receptor was derived from a male patient between 2 and 15 years old who had a stem cell transplant for acute lymphoblastic leukemia, so the T cells may come from the graft donor. The chain's CDR3 is CASSLDNRRQFF. The CDR3 DNA follows: TGTGCCAGCAGCTTGGATAATCGCCGACAGTTCTTC.